These 22 T cell receptor beta chains were all obtained from the same sample, sequenced in a study of T cell repertoires in cytomegalovirus infection. Their specific antigens are unknown. TCRdb called the reads again in MiXCR, with one record for every CDR3 protein. The sample records about 71,000 distinct CDR3 sequences, more than 20% being singletons. The sample here was CD8+ T cells from cultured PBMCs, taken from culture after CMV antigen stimulation. The receptors were gathered from a human donor in good health (CMV status not recorded). Some clones in this sample may be carry-over from other donors' samples.

In this sample, this clonotype turned up many times. The chain has TRBV7-9 and TRBJ1-2, with 8 bases fitting TRBD1. The CDR3 is 15 amino acids. CDR1 and CDR2 (germline): SEHNR, FQNEAQ (reference sequence). The junction had 7 bases not matched to a gene; V was cut back by 2 bases and J by 5 bases. The CDR3 region is CASSLLQGARYGYTF. CDR3 sequence (DNA): TGTGCCAGCAGCTTATTGCAGGGGGCTAGGTATGGCTACACCTTC.

This rearrangement joins TRBV3-1 to TRBJ1-1, with D possibly TRBD1 on 5 matching bases. This CDR3 region has 16 residues. CDR1 and CDR2 (germline): LGHDT, YNNKEL (reference sequence). Trimming took 1 base from V and 4 from J, leaving 16 bases between them. This CDR3 is CASSQVSTGGGTEAFF. CDR3 coding DNA: TGTGCCAGCAGCCAAGTGTCGACTGGGGGTGGCACTGAAGCTTTCTTT. The complete variable domain, with remaining parts taken from reference TRBV3-1 and TRBJ1-1, reads DTAVSQTPKYLVTQMGNDKSIKCEQNLGHDTMYWYKQDSKKFLKIMFSYNNKELIINETVPNRFSPKSPDKAHLNLHINSLELGDSAVYFCASSQVSTGGGTEAFFGQGTRLTVV.

This clonotype was observed a few times. The V call is TRBV7-8, the J call TRBJ2-1; TRBD1 matches at 8 bases. The CDR3 loop spans 15 amino acids. V lost 3 bases and J lost 3; bases outside the gene matches: 4. Germline V gives CDR1 SGHVS, CDR2 FQNEAQ. The CDR3 is CASSFGQGYYNEQFF. Written as DNA, the CDR3 is TGTGCCAGCAGCTTCGGACAGGGATACTACAATGAGCAGTTCTTC.

The V gene is TRBV6-2 or TRBV6-3, the J gene TRBJ1-1; TRBD1 matches at 9 bases. Germline-derived CDR1 and CDR2 are MNHEY and SVGEGT. The CDR3 runs to 15 residues. Trimming took 5 bases from V and 4 from J; bases not matched to a gene: 8. Here the CDR3 DNA reads TGTGCCAGCAGTACCCACAGGGGGCCTGGCACTGAAGCTTTCTTT. Translating gives CASSTHRGPGTEAFF.

The chain employs TRBV4-2 and TRBJ1-5; D gene uncertain. V lost 0 bases and J lost 1, with 4 bases in between. Germline V lookup: CDR1 LGHNA, CDR2 YNFKEQ. This CDR3 is built from 14 residues. In DNA, the CDR3 is TGTGCCAGCAGCCAAGAAGGCAGCAATCAGCCCCAGCATTTT. It yields the protein CASSQEGSNQPQHF.

This clonotype showed up many times. The chain links TRBV19 to TRBJ1-1, with D hard to call. CDR3 length: 12 residues. V gave up 10 bases and J gave up 0 bases, with 9 bases separating them. Germline V gene data show CDR1 as LNHDA and CDR2 as SQIVND (reference sequence). The CDR3 DNA is TGTGCCACCCGTCGCCTGAACACTGAAGCTTTCTTT. Protein product: CATRRLNTEAFF.

This rearrangement joins TRBV6-1 to TRBJ2-3, with TRBD2 matching 7 bases. This CDR3 comprises 20 residues. V lost 1 base, J lost 0 bases, and 16 bases stayed unmatched. Per the germline V gene, CDR1 is MNHNS and CDR2 is SASEGT. CDR3 DNA sequence: TGTGCCAGCAGTGAAGAGGGGCTAGCGGCTCTTACCACTAGCACAGATACGCAGTATTTT. Protein sequence: CASSEEGLAALTTSTDTQYF.

This clonotype counts as medium-sized. This sequence joins TRBV10-3 and TRBJ1-2; 9 positions agree with TRBD1. The germline CDR1 and CDR2 sequences are ENHRY and SYGVKD. V trimming: 4 bases; J trimming: 8 bases; junction bases outside the gene matches: 11. The CDR3 contains 15 residues. The CDR3 reads CAISGTGATGRGYTF. CDR3 nucleotide sequence: TGTGCCATCAGTGGGACAGGGGCCACCGGAAGGGGCTACACCTTC.

The chain couples TRBV7-2 to TRBJ1-3, with unresolved D. V lost 0 bases and J lost 4, with 13 bases in between. Per the germline V gene, CDR1 is SGHTA and CDR2 is FQGNSA. This CDR3 is 16 amino acids long. The CDR3 loop reads CASSLAREGFGNTIYF. For the CDR3, the DNA is TGTGCCAGCAGCTTAGCGCGCGAAGGGTTCGGAAACACCATATATTTT.

This rearrangement joins TRBV29-1 to TRBJ2-3; tentatively, D is TRBD1 (6 bases). From germline, CDR1 is SQVTM and CDR2 ANQGSEA. The CDR3 runs to 16 residues. Deletions cut 4 bases from V and 2 bases from J, with 19 bases between. The CDR3 DNA reads as TGCAGCGTTGTTCCTTTTACAGGGCTCCTCACAGATACGCAGTATTTT. Translating it yields CSVVPFTGLLTDTQYF.

To note about this clonotype: At one boundary the junction diverges from the germline segment, which might be a read error. The chain has TRBV6-5 and TRBJ2-7, with TRBD2 matching 7 bases. CDR3 size: 13 residues. Germline V gene data show CDR1 as MNHEY and CDR2 as SVGAGI. DNA for the CDR3: TGTGACAGCAGTTACGGGGAGGGGTCAGAGCAGTACTTC. It translates to CDSSYGEGSEQYF.

This chain links TRBV7-2 with TRBJ2-5; D uncertain. Germline V CDR1 and CDR2: SGHTA, FQGNSA. V was trimmed by 2 bases and J by 5 bases, leaving 6 bases between them. This CDR3 is built from 12 residues. The CDR3 reads CASSLRAETQYF. The CDR3 DNA follows: TGTGCCAGCAGCTTAAGGGCGGAGACCCAGTACTTC.

This clonotype was seen only a few times. A much bigger clone sits one base away, suggesting this may be a read error. This rearrangement joins TRBV5-6 to TRBJ1-2, with D uncertain. The CDR3 contains 14 residues. Germline V gene lookup returns CDR1 SGHDT and CDR2 YYEEEE. CDR3 protein: CASSLAGNTYGCTF. The CDR3 DNA reads as TGTGCCAGCAGCTTGGCCGGGAATACTTATGGCTGCACCTTC.

J is TRBJ2-3 and V is TRBV7-2; D remains ambiguous. The CDR3 contains 16 residues. With 3 bases removed from V and 2 bases from J, the gap between germline ends came to 15 bases. Looked up from germline, CDR1 is SGHTA and CDR2 is FQGNSA. CDR3 coding DNA: TGTGCCAGCAGCTTTCCCGCAGAGGCCTTCACAGATACGCAGTATTTT. Its protein is CASSFPAEAFTDTQYF. Drawing the rest from reference TRBV7-2 and TRBJ2-3, the complete variable domain is GAGVSQSPSNKVTEKGKDVELRCDPISGHTALYWYRQSLGQGLEFLIYFQGNSAPDKSGLPSDRFSAERTGGSVSTLTIQRTQQEDSAVYLCASSFPAEAFTDTQYFGPGTRLTVL.

The chain uses TRBV12-3 or TRBV12-4 and TRBJ2-4; TRBD1 is a possible D gene (6 bases). Trimming cost V 3 bases and J 0 bases, with 15 bases left between them. CDR3 length: 17 amino acids. CDR3 nucleotides: TGTGCCAGCAGTTTTTTGGGGGCCGACCTAGCCAAAAACATTCAGTACTTC. The encoded protein is CASSFLGADLAKNIQYF.

There are a few counts of this clonotype. The chain couples TRBV5-1 to TRBJ2-5, with D possibly being TRBD2 (6 bases). The CDR3 contains 15 residues. CDR1 and CDR2 (germline): SGHRS, YFSETQ. V was trimmed by 4 bases and J by 3 bases, leaving 16 bases between them. The CDR3 region has the DNA TGCGCCAGCAGCCTCTCCACAGGACTAAAAGAGACCCAGTACTTC. Protein product: CASSLSTGLKETQYF. Looking up the rest from reference TRBV5-1 and TRBJ2-5 gives the full variable domain: KAGVTQTPRYLIKTRGQQVTLSCSPISGHRSVSWYQQTPGQGLQFLFEYFSETQRNKGNFPGRFSGRQFSNSRSEMNVSTLELGDSALYLCASSLSTGLKETQYFGPGTRLLVL.

This clonotype was seen more than once but under ten times. This rearrangement joins TRBV7-6 to TRBJ2-3; D may be TRBD2 (6 bases). The germline V gene encodes CDR1 SGHVS and CDR2 FNYEAQ. The V gene lost 3 bases and the J gene lost 2 bases, with 12 bases spanning the gap. The CDR3 loop spans 15 amino acids. The CDR3 DNA sequence: TGTGCCAGCAGCTTCGAAAGGGAGGTCACAGATACGCAGTATTTT. Translated, it gives CASSFEREVTDTQYF.

The sample holds one count of this clonotype. The chain uses TRBV7-6 and TRBJ1-1; D is perhaps TRBD1 (5 bases). The CDR3 loop spans 13 amino acids. Germline CDR1 reads SGHVS; CDR2 reads FNYEAQ. With 0 bases removed from V and 6 bases from J, the gap between germline ends came to 8 bases. CDR3 bases: TGTGCCAGCAGCTTAGCCGGGGCGCCTGAAGCTTTCTTT. Translated: CASSLAGAPEAFF.

The sample holds a few counts of this clonotype. The chain links TRBV5-6 to TRBJ2-1; 10 positions match TRBD2. This CDR3 has 20 residues. Looked up from germline, CDR1 is SGHDT and CDR2 is YYEEEE. V lost 4 bases to trimming and J lost 2 bases; unmatched junction nucleotides: 18. CDR3 protein: CASSPRWTSGDDSTYNEQFF. The CDR3 DNA is TGTGCCAGCAGCCCCCGATGGACTAGCGGAGACGATTCAACCTACAATGAGCAGTTCTTC.

This clonotype has more than one count but fewer than ten. CDR3 sequence reads: CASAMGHYDEQYF. DNA for the CDR3: TGTGCCAGCGCCATGGGCCATTATGACGAGCAGTACTTC. The chain is built from TRBV6-8 and TRBJ2-7; D remains ambiguous. CDR1 MNHGY and CDR2 SAAAGT come from the germline V gene. CDR3 size: 13 residues. V was pared by 8 bases and J by 5 bases, with 16 bases between.

In its sample, this clonotype was seen a few times. This chain uses TRBV15 with TRBJ2-5, with 8 bases fitting TRBD1. This CDR3 contains 17 residues. The germline V gene has CDR1 LNHNV and CDR2 YYDKDF (reference sequence). The V and J ends lost 4 bases and 4 bases, in that order; junction bases with no gene match: 14. The CDR3 is CATSTLPNRGYGETQYF. Written as DNA, the CDR3 is TGTGCCACCAGCACCTTACCGAACAGGGGGTATGGAGAGACCCAGTACTTC.

In the case of this clonotype: The CDR3 ends on some other residue instead of the conserved phenylalanine or tryptophan, so this is likely a read error. The chain recombines TRBV29-1 with TRBJ1-2, with D unclear. The CDR3 sequence is 13 residues long. The germline V gene encodes CDR1 SQVTM and CDR2 ANQGSEA. Between the trimmed V and J ends, which lost 4 bases and 0 bases, there was a span of 9 bases. CDR3 residues: CSVVTAPNYGYTL. In nucleotides, the CDR3 is TGCAGCGTTGTCACAGCTCCTAACTATGGCTACACCCTC.